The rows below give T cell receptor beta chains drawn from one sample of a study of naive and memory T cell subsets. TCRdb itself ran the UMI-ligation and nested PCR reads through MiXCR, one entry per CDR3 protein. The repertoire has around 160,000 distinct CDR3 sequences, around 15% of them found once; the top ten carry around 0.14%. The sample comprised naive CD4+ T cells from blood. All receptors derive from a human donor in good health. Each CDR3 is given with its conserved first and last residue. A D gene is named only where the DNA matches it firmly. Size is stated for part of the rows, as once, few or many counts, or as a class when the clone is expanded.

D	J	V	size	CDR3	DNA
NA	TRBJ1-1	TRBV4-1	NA	CASSPTGMVATEAFF	TGCGCCAGCAGCCCCACAGGGATGGTCGCTACTGAAGCTTTCTTT
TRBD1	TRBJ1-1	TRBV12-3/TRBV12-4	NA	CASSWTGQGAGTEAFF	TGTGCCAGCAGTTGGACGGGACAGGGGGCGGGTACTGAAGCTTTCTTT
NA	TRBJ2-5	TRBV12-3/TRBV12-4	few	CASSFLAPGAKQETQYF	TGTGCCAGCAGTTTCCTGGCCCCAGGCGCGAAGCAAGAGACCCAGTACTTC
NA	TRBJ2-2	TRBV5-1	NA	CASSLALSRTGELFF	TGCGCCAGCAGCTTGGCTCTGAGCAGAACCGGGGAGCTGTTTTTT
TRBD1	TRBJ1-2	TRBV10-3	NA	CATRTGQLDGYTF	TGTGCCACCCGGACAGGGCAATTAGATGGCTACACCTTC
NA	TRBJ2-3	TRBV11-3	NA	CASSTQDRADTQYF	TGTGCCAGCAGCACCCAAGATCGGGCAGATACGCAGTATTTT
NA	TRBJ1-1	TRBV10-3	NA	CAISESHRDGTEAFF	TGTGCCATCAGTGAGTCTCACAGGGATGGTACTGAAGCTTTCTTT
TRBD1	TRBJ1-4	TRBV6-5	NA	CASSRTGSTNEKLFF	TGTGCCAGCAGCCGGACAGGGTCAACTAATGAAAAACTGTTTTTT
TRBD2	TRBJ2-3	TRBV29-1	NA	CSVNGLAGPTDTQYF	TGCAGCGTGAACGGTCTAGCGGGACCCACAGATACGCAGTATTTT
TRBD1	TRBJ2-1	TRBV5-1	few	CASSWDSSYNEQFF	TGCGCCAGCAGCTGGGACAGCTCCTACAATGAGCAGTTCTTC
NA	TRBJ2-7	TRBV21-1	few	CASILWDRFSYEQYF	TGTGCCAGCATCTTATGGGACAGGTTCTCCTACGAGCAGTACTTC
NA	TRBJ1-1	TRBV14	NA	CASSQERYRAEAFF	TGTGCCAGCAGCCAAGAAAGGTACAGGGCTGAAGCTTTCTTT
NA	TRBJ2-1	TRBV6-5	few	CASSDSRPNTGEQFF	TGTGCCAGCAGTGACTCAAGACCAAACACGGGGGAGCAGTTCTTC
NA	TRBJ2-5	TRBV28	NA	CASSSGGRETQYF	TGTGCCAGTTCTTCCGGGGGCCGAGAGACCCAGTACTTC
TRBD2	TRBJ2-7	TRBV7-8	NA	CASSSRPSGSYEQYF	TGTGCCAGCAGCTCCCGCCCTAGCGGGTCCTACGAGCAGTACTTC
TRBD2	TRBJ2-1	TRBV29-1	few	CSAGTSGITSYNEQFF	TGCAGCGCCGGGACTAGCGGGATTACCTCCTACAATGAGCAGTTCTTC
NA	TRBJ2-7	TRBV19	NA	CASTPTVGRRYEQYF	TGTGCCAGTACCCCTACGGTCGGGAGACGGTACGAGCAGTACTTC
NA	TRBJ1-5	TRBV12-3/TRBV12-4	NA	CASSLGPGGGNQPQHF	TGTGCCAGCAGCCTAGGACCGGGGGGGGGCAATCAGCCCCAGCATTTT
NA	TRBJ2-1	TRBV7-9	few	CASSLVGPTTYNEQFF	TGTGCCAGCAGCTTAGTCGGACCAACAACCTACAATGAGCAGTTCTTC
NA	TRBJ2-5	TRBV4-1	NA	CPSSQGPGRVRETQYF	TGCCCCAGCAGCCAAGGCCCGGGGCGAGTCCGAGAGACCCAGTACTTC
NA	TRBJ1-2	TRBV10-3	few	CAISPDNYGYTF	TGTGCCATCAGCCCAGATAACTATGGCTACACCTTC
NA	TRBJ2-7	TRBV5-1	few	CASSFGSGAAYEQYF	TGCGCCAGCAGCTTCGGCTCGGGGGCAGCCTACGAGCAGTACTTC
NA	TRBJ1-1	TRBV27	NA	CASSLESRNTEAFF	TGTGCCAGCAGTTTAGAGTCCAGGAACACTGAAGCTTTCTTT
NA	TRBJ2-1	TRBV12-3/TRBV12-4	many	CASSAEIAQFF	TGTGCCAGCAGTGCGGAGATCGCGCAGTTCTTC
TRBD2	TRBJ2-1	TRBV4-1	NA	CATGTGTSDYNEQFF	TGCGCCACCGGAACAGGGACTAGCGACTACAATGAGCAGTTCTTC
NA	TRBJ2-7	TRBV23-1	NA	CASSQSGRAYEQYF	TGCGCCAGCAGTCAATCGGGGCGTGCCTACGAGCAGTACTTC
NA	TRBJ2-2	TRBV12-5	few	CASASTGNTGELFF	TGTGCTAGTGCCTCGACAGGGAACACCGGGGAGCTGTTTTTT
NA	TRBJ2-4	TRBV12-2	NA	CASRLAPDSQPSGSVPKNIQYF	TGTGCAAGTCGCTTAGCCCCCGACAGCCAACCTAGCGGGAGCGTGCCCAAAAACATTCAGTACTTC
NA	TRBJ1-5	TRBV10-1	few	CASSEQIGGPQHF	TGCGCCAGCAGTGAGCAGATAGGGGGGCCCCAGCATTTT
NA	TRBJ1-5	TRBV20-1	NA	CSARERRYSNQPQHF	TGCAGTGCTAGAGAGAGGAGGTATAGCAATCAGCCCCAGCATTTT
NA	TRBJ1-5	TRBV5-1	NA	CASRLGGGSNQPQHF	TGCGCCAGCAGGCTTGGAGGGGGTAGCAATCAGCCCCAGCATTTT
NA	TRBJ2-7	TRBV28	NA	CASSTTGVPYEQYF	TGTGCCAGCTCCACCACGGGAGTCCCCTACGAGCAGTACTTC
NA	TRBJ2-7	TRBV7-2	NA	CASSLRQGGGEQYF	TGTGCCAGCAGCTTACGACAGGGAGGGGGCGAGCAGTACTTC
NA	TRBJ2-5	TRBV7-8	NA	CASSLYRGETQYF	TGTGCCAGCAGCTTATACAGAGGGGAGACCCAGTACTTC
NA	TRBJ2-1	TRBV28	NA	CASSSHGGGRYYNEQFF	TGTGCCAGCAGTTCCCACGGGGGCGGGAGATACTACAATGAGCAGTTCTTC
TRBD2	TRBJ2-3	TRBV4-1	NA	CASSHQGLAGTDTQYF	TGCGCCAGCAGCCATCAGGGACTAGCGGGAACGGATACGCAGTATTTT
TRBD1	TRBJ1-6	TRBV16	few	CASSQSPTGFSPLHF	TGTGCCAGCAGCCAATCCCCGACAGGGTTTTCACCCCTCCACTTT
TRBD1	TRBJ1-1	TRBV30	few	CAWSAGQGTRAFF	TGTGCCTGGAGCGCCGGACAGGGGACTAGAGCTTTCTTT
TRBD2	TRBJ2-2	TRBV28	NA	CASSLPWAGVTDDTGELFF	TGTGCCAGCAGTCTGCCGTGGGCGGGAGTGACTGACGACACCGGGGAGCTGTTTTTT
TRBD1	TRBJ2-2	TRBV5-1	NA	CASSQRTPSTGCAGELFF	TGCGCCAGCAGCCAACGAACTCCATCGACAGGGTGCGCCGGGGAGCTGTTTTTT
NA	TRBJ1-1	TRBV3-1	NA	CASSQADRYNTEAFF	TGTGCCAGCAGCCAAGCAGACAGGTACAACACTGAAGCTTTCTTT
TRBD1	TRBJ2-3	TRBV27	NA	CASSYGDRGRNTQYF	TGTGCCAGCAGTTATGGGGACAGGGGGCGAAATACGCAGTATTTT
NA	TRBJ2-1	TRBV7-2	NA	CASSLAPSWSYNEQFF	TGTGCCAGCAGCTTAGCCCCATCATGGTCCTACAATGAGCAGTTCTTC
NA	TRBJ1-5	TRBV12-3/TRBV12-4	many	CASSTTGDSNQPQHF	TGTGCCAGCAGTACAACAGGAGATAGCAATCAGCCCCAGCATTTT
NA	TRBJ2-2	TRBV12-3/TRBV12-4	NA	CASSFGPFANTGELFF	TGTGCCAGCAGTTTTGGCCCATTCGCGAACACCGGGGAGCTGTTTTTT
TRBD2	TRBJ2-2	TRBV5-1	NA	CASSLAPLAGANGELFF	TGCGCCAGCAGCTTGGCCCCACTAGCGGGAGCGAACGGGGAGCTGTTTTTT
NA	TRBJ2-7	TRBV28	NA	CASSSKYEQYF	TGTGCCAGTTCGTCCAAATACGAGCAGTACTTC
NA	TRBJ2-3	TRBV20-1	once	CSAFLLDSGVTDTQYF	TGCAGTGCCTTCCTACTCGACAGCGGAGTCACAGATACGCAGTATTTT
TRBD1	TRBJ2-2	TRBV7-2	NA	CASSSTYGQGGGTGELFF	TGTGCCAGCAGCTCAACCTACGGACAGGGGGGTGGCACCGGGGAGCTGTTTTTT
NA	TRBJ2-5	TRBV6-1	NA	CASSEGVDLLGGTQYF	TGTGCCAGCAGTGAAGGGGTGGATCTACTCGGGGGGACCCAGTACTTC
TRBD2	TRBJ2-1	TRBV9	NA	CASAGTSGRGDEQFF	TGTGCCAGCGCCGGGACTAGCGGGAGAGGCGATGAGCAGTTCTTC
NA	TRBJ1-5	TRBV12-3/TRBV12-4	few	CASTPGQSNQPQHF	TGTGCCAGCACCCCGGGCCAGAGCAATCAGCCCCAGCATTTT
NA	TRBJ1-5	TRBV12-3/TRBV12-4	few	CASSSEGSNQPQHF	TGTGCCAGCAGTTCCGAAGGGAGTAATCAGCCCCAGCATTTT
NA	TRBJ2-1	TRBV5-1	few	CASSSWGAYNEQFF	TGCGCCAGCAGCTCATGGGGAGCTTACAATGAGCAGTTCTTC
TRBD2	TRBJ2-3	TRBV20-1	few	CSATGLASTDTQYF	TGCAGTGCTACCGGACTAGCTAGCACAGATACGCAGTATTTT
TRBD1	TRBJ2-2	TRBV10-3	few	CAIRTGVDTGELFF	TGTGCCATACGGACAGGGGTAGACACCGGGGAGCTGTTTTTT
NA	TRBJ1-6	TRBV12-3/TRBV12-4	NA	CASSLDGGYSPLHF	TGTGCCAGCAGTTTAGATGGGGGATATTCACCCCTCCACTTT
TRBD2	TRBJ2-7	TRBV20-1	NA	CSARPFSGSKDEQYF	TGCAGTGCTAGACCTTTTAGCGGGAGTAAGGACGAGCAGTACTTC
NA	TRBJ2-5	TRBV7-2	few	CASSLVTLQETQYF	TGTGCCAGCAGCCTAGTGACTCTACAAGAGACCCAGTACTTC